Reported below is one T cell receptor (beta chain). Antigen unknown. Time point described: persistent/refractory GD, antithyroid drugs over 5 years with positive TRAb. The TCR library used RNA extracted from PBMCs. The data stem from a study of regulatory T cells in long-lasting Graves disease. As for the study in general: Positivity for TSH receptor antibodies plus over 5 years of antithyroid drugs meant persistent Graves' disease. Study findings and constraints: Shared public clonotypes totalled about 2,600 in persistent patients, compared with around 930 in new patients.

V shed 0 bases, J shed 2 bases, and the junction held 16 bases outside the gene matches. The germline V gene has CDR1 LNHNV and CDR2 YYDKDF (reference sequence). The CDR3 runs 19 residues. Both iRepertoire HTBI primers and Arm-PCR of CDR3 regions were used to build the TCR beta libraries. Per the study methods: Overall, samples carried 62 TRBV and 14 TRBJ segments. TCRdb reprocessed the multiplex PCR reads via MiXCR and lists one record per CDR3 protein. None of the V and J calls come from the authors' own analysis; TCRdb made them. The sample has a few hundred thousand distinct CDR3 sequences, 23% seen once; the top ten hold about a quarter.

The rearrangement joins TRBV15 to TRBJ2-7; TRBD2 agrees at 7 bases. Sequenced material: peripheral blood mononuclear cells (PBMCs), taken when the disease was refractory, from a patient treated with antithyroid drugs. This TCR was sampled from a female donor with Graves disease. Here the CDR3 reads CATSRDRGAAGALTYEQYF. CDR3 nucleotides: TGTGCCACCAGCAGAGATAGGGGCGCGGCGGGAGCCCTTACCTACGAGCAGTACTTC. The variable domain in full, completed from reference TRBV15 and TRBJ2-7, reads DAMVIQNPRYQVTQFGKPVTLSCSQTLNHNVMYWYQQKSSQAPKLLFHYYDKDFNNEADTPDNFQSRRPNTSFCFLDIRSPGLGDTAMYLCATSRDRGAAGALTYEQYFGPGTRLTVT.